This T cell receptor beta chain was observed in a study of T cell responses to AZD1222 COVID-19 vaccine. Regarding the study as a whole: Females made up more of the donors, who were largely white British, and clonal diversity may have come out too low. Receipt of two AZD1222 doses was followed by a rise in Spike-specific TCR breadth and depth.

Second-dose intervals of approximately 4 or approximately 12 weeks were pooled. V lost 4 bases and J lost 4, with 22 bases in between. Looked up from germline, CDR1 is MNHEY and CDR2 is SVGEGT. The CDR3 is made up of 18 amino acids. On this clone itself: Its antigen is unidentified.

Sequenced by immunoSEQ multiplex PCR; TCRdb stores in-frame clones only, minus some. The sample includes over 150,000 clones, roughly 88% of them seen just once. The chain couples TRBV6-2 or TRBV6-3 to TRBJ1-4; D may be TRBD1 (6 bases). Here the sequenced sample was peripheral blood, taken 28 days after the second AZD1222 dose. This TCR was recovered from an adult who received the AZD1222 COVID-19 vaccine. The CDR3 DNA follows: TGTGCCAGCAGTTCTACCCGACAGGCCAATCCCGATAATGAAAAACTGTTTTTT. It yields the protein CASSSTRQANPDNEKLFF.